The clone carrying this TCR beta chain was counted between two and nine times. The sample belongs to a study of blood T cell repertoires in COVID-19. TCRdb's copy holds only in-frame clones and misses some; the assay was immunoSEQ multiplex PCR. The sample lists roughly 260,000 clones, around nine tenths seen once, with around 2% in the top ten. Sequenced sample: PBMCs or T cells enriched from blood (not recorded which). The source is a woman between 18 and 29 years old who had recovered from COVID-19.

This chain's CDR3 is CASGLAGTANTGELFF. The CDR3 DNA follows: TGTGCCAGCGGACTAGCGGGGACCGCGAACACCGGGGAGCTGTTTTTT. V usage is TRBV4-2 and J usage is TRBJ2-2; 12 bases match TRBD2. Germline lookup yields CDR1 LGHNA and CDR2 YNFKEQ. V shed 8 bases and J 0 bases; nucleotides not matched to a gene: 4. The CDR3 totals 16 residues.